The present TCR beta chain was sequenced within a study of shared clonotypes between healthy human individuals. CD4+ cells yielded CD45RA+ naive and CD45RA-negative memory subsets. Per the authors' pipeline: ImmunoSEQ junction-only sequences lacked quality scores, so their filtering differed. Sequencing used immunoSEQ multiplex PCR; TCRdb keeps in-frame clones, though not all of them. V and J calls and clone size come straight from that table; D and trimming were deduced from the DNA. The sample gives 1 million to 1.3 million clones, around 82% of which show up once; around 0.6% is in the top ten. This clone appeared many times. Germline V gene sequence: CDR1 ENHRY, CDR2 SYGVKD. V shed 0 bases and J 4 bases; nucleotides not matched to a gene: 6. The CDR3 is made up of 17 amino acids.

The sample taken for sequencing was memory CD4+ T cells from PBMCs. Subset defined: CD45RA-negative fraction. The chain combines TRBV10-3 with TRBJ2-5, with 12 bases identical to TRBD1. The source is a man aged 18 to 29 in good health. Some clones in this sample may be carry-over from other donors' samples. The CDR3 protein is CAISESRGTGGAETQYF. The CDR3 coding sequence is TGTGCCATCAGTGAGTCCAGAGGGACAGGGGGCGCAGAGACCCAGTACTTC.